This is a list of T cell receptor beta chains from one sample in a study of T cells in Graves' hyperthyroidism and ophthalmopathy. TCRdb independently ran MiXCR on the multiplex PCR reads; one entry per CDR3 protein. Of about 380,000 distinct CDR3 sequences listed, about 15% are singletons. Sequenced material: blood. The receptor source for this set is a woman in her fifties or sixties with Graves' hyperthyroidism. The CDR3 runs from the conserved cysteine through the conserved F or W. A D gene is named only where the DNA matches it firmly. Clone size is given for some rows only: seen once, a few or many times, or a class if the clone is expanded.

V gene	D gene	CDR3 length	J gene	clone size	CDR3 protein	CDR3 DNA
TRBV2	TRBD2	15	TRBJ2-1	many	CASQVELAALGEQFF	TGTGCCAGCCAAGTTGAACTAGCGGCCCTAGGTGAGCAGTTCTTC
TRBV10-3	NA	15	TRBJ1-1	NA	CAIRMDATRGAEAFF	TGTGCCATCAGGATGGATGCGACCCGAGGGGCAGAAGCTTTCTTT
TRBV9	TRBD2	18	TRBJ2-1	few	CASSGGSGRARSYNEQFF	TGTGCCAGCAGTGGGGGTAGCGGGAGGGCCAGGTCCTACAATGAGCAGTTCTTC
TRBV27	NA	13	TRBJ2-1	few	CASSLPSVREQFF	TGTGCCAGCAGTCTCCCTTCCGTGCGGGAGCAGTTCTTC
TRBV9	NA	16	TRBJ2-2	few	CASSPSYGSNTGELFF	TGTGCCAGCAGCCCCTCCTATGGTAGCAACACCGGGGAGCTGTTTTTT
TRBV7-9	TRBD2	16	TRBJ2-2	many	CASRLTSGANTGELFF	TGTGCCAGCAGACTTACTAGCGGGGCGAACACCGGGGAGCTGTTTTTT
TRBV7-6	NA	16	TRBJ2-1	NA	CASSDPGEAVGNEQFF	TGTGCCAGCAGCGATCCCGGGGAAGCGGTGGGGAATGAGCAGTTCTTC
TRBV3-1	TRBD2	17	TRBJ2-1	many	CASSPPTASGRENEQFF	TGTGCCAGCAGCCCTCCCACGGCTAGCGGGAGGGAGAATGAGCAGTTCTTC
TRBV29-1	TRBD1	15	TRBJ1-1	few	CSVGDRGMGHTEAFF	TGCAGCGTGGGGGACAGGGGAATGGGGCACACTGAAGCTTTCTTT
TRBV7-9	TRBD2	13	TRBJ2-1	NA	CASSHGTRNEQFF	TGTGCCAGCAGCCACGGGACTAGGAATGAGCAGTTCTTC
TRBV12-3/TRBV12-4	TRBD1	13	TRBJ1-1	NA	CASGTGWDTGAFF	TGTGCCAGTGGGACAGGGTGGGACACTGGAGCTTTCTTT
TRBV6-2/TRBV6-3	TRBD2	18	TRBJ2-5	many	CASSIRTSGRAGQETQYF	TGTGCCAGCAGTATCCGGACTAGCGGGAGGGCCGGGCAAGAGACCCAGTACTTC
TRBV7-9	NA	14	TRBJ1-2	NA	CASSLRDQRGGYTF	TGTGCCAGCAGCTTAAGGGACCAACGAGGGGGCTACACCTTC
TRBV28	NA	14	TRBJ1-5	NA	CASSPNQRNQPQHF	TGTGCCAGCAGTCCGAACCAGCGCAATCAGCCCCAGCATTTT
TRBV7-9	NA	15	TRBJ2-5	NA	CASSLGAFQRETQYF	TGTGCCAGCAGCTTAGGTGCCTTCCAGCGGGAGACCCAGTACTTC
TRBV3-1	NA	12	TRBJ1-1	many	CASSQSRGGAFF	TGTGCCAGCAGCCAATCTCGCGGGGGCGCTTTCTTT
TRBV5-1	NA	15	TRBJ1-1	many	CASSLEGGAGLEAFF	TGCGCCAGCAGCTTGGAGGGTGGGGCAGGACTTGAAGCTTTCTTT
TRBV2	NA	15	TRBJ2-7	many	CASSDPASVPYEQYF	TGTGCCAGCAGTGATCCCGCGAGCGTGCCCTACGAGCAGTACTTC
TRBV6-1	NA	13	TRBJ2-7	many	CATRAGLSYEQYF	TGTGCGACCAGGGCAGGGCTCTCCTACGAGCAGTACTTC
TRBV12-5	NA	13	TRBJ2-2	many	CASGLGTTGELFF	TGTGCTAGTGGTTTGGGGACCACCGGGGAGCTGTTTTTT
TRBV5-1	TRBD1	14	TRBJ1-1	many	CASTTYRGGTEAFF	TGCGCCAGCACAACCTACAGGGGAGGGACTGAAGCTTTCTTT
TRBV18	NA	14	TRBJ1-1	many	CASSTEWGDTEAFF	TGTGCCAGCTCAACCGAATGGGGGGACACTGAAGCTTTCTTT
TRBV2	TRBD1	14	TRBJ2-1	many	CATYRPGGTGEQFF	TGTGCCACCTATCGGCCAGGGGGAACCGGTGAGCAGTTCTTC
TRBV20-1	NA	18	TRBJ1-6	many	CSATPRVVGTFRYSPLHF	TGCAGTGCTACCCCCCGGGTGGTGGGGACGTTCCGGTATTCACCCCTCCACTTT
TRBV11-2	NA	15	TRBJ1-3	many	CASSLVFAGGNTIYF	TGTGCCAGCAGCTTAGTCTTCGCAGGGGGAAACACCATATATTTT
TRBV9	NA	15	TRBJ2-2	NA	CASSVNTANTGELFF	TGTGCCAGCAGCGTGAATACAGCGAACACCGGGGAGCTGTTTTTT